This TCR beta chain originates from a study of blood T cell repertoires in COVID-19. Across the whole study: Samples of COVID-19 (acute and convalescent) were obtained from the United States, Italy and Spain.

Sequencing used immunoSEQ multiplex PCR; TCRdb keeps in-frame clones, though not all of them. The profile shows 93,000 or so clones, around 90% of them singletons. The CDR3 covers 12 residues. With 3 bases removed from V and 2 bases from J, the gap between germline ends came to 5 bases. Germline values: CDR1 SEHNR, CDR2 FQNEAQ (reference sequence). This clone showed up just once. The sequence came from a man aged 45 to 65 in a cohort sampled during active COVID-19. The chain uses TRBV7-9 and TRBJ2-7; D uncertain. The sample was peripheral blood. Written as DNA, the CDR3 is TGTGCCAGCAGCTTGAACACCTACGAGCAGTACTTC. This sequence encodes CASSLNTYEQYF. Using reference TRBV7-9 and TRBJ2-7 for the parts outside the CDR3, the full variable domain is DTGVSQNPRHKITKRGQNVTFRCDPISEHNRLYWYRQTLGQGPEFLTYFQNEAQLEKSRLLSDRFSAERPKGSFSTLEIQRTEQGDSAMYLCASSLNTYEQYFGPGTRLTVT.